These T cell receptor beta chains were read from a single sample in a study of blood T cell repertoires in COVID-19. Only in-frame clones appear in the TCRdb table, and some are missing; sequencing was by immunoSEQ multiplex PCR. The table has approximately 48,000 clones, about 85% seen once. Sequenced: peripheral blood. These receptors all come from a man aged 55 to 70 with acute or convalescent COVID-19. Both conserved end residues are trimmed from each CDR3. Fields, in order: J gene, V gene, CDR3 protein.

TRBJ2-5	TRBV7-8	ASSQTSGSATQY
TRBJ1-3	TRBV18	ASSPSPFLGGKGNTIY
TRBJ2-3	TRBV7-3	ASSLDGQAGVGTDTQY
TRBJ1-4	TRBV5-1	ASSLLGQGANEKLF
TRBJ1-4	TRBV7-9	ASSLQRGEAF
TRBJ2-3	TRBV20-1	SASIAGGFSDTQY
TRBJ1-5	TRBV20-1	SAGPQPQH
TRBJ1-4	TRBV25-1	ASSFSTNEKLF
TRBJ2-7	TRBV20-1	SAKQGGEQY
TRBJ2-5	TRBV12-3/TRBV12-4	ASSRAQGETQY
TRBJ1-6	TRBV30	AWRGTGYDSPLH
TRBJ1-5	TRBV7-2	ASSLNREKWPQH
TRBJ1-3	TRBV5-1	ASSKGQLAGNTIY
TRBJ1-6	TRBV7-9	ASSFSRDSPLH
TRBJ1-4	TRBV28	ASSLYPIGANEKLF
TRBJ1-2	TRBV30	AWSVFRELNYGYT
TRBJ2-3	TRBV2	ASSGGVTTDTQY
TRBJ2-1	TRBV5-4	ASSLSSGSYNEQF
TRBJ2-1	TRBV19	ASSLVAGFHEQF
TRBJ2-1	TRBV2	ASSEQITYNEQF
TRBJ1-2	TRBV6-5	ASSIRGATNYGYT
TRBJ1-6	TRBV4-1	ASSRTDRGFSPLH
TRBJ2-7	TRBV9	ARTPGLAIHEQY
TRBJ2-1	TRBV19	ASSIVRASYNEQF
TRBJ2-2	TRBV7-3	ASSLSLAGGSGTGELF
TRBJ2-5	TRBV7-3	ASSLGSRGTQY
TRBJ1-1	TRBV3-1/TRBV3-2	ASSHGDRGPTEAF
TRBJ2-1	TRBV18	ASSPERGSYNEQF
TRBJ2-5	TRBV30	AWSVRLAGAETQY
TRBJ2-1	TRBV5-6	ASSLVASGNVYEQF
TRBJ2-1	TRBV25-1	ASSLPLAGDLDEQF
TRBJ1-2	TRBV27	ASGPPLKTGGGGYT
TRBJ2-3	TRBV6-5	ASSRELSVTDTQY
TRBJ1-4	TRBV3-1/TRBV3-2	ASSPGGGPTNEKLF
TRBJ2-1	TRBV9	ASSRGGEQF
TRBJ2-1	TRBV5-1	ASSGLAGYNEQF
TRBJ1-1	TRBV14	ASSQRDTRPAF
TRBJ1-1	TRBV9	ASSASTGGRTEAF
TRBJ2-1	TRBV5-1	ASSLAVVGQEQF
TRBJ2-1	TRBV5-4	ASSKDSYNEQF
TRBJ2-5	TRBV2	ASSEDNSQETQY
TRBJ1-2	TRBV7-8	ASSLARDYGYT
TRBJ2-5	TRBV12-5	ASGLSGGETQY
TRBJ2-3	TRBV7-3	ASSLLGAGGPTDTQY
TRBJ2-7	TRBV2	ASNQLAGVVYEQY
TRBJ2-1	TRBV7-2	ASSSGLGRSNEQF
TRBJ1-1	TRBV6-6	ASSSTGGTEAF
TRBJ2-1	TRBV9	ASRDRESNEQF
TRBJ1-1	TRBV4-2	ASSQGDSTEAF
TRBJ2-5	TRBV19	ASARLAGLETQY